This T cell receptor (beta chain) was profiled in a study of blood T cell repertoires in COVID-19. Study-wide background: PBMCs, B-cell-depleted T cells, or T cells were the source of the cDNA or gDNA that made up the material.

Authors' data handling: Reference gene primer amplification yielded estimated nucleated cell counts. Generated by immunoSEQ multiplex PCR, the TCRdb table keeps only in-frame clones and is missing some. The V and J calls and clone size come from that table; D and trimming were worked out from the DNA. The sample records approximately 79,000 clones, 80% being singletons. The germline V gene encodes CDR1 MDHEN and CDR2 SYDVKM. V lost 4 bases and J lost 4, with 22 bases in between. The CDR3 totals 17 residues. This clone was counted between two and nine times. Followed longitudinally, the Seattle patients had been enrolled during active infection.

The sample consisted of peripheral blood. The receptor was derived from a man aged 45-60 years with COVID-19, enrolled during active disease. The chain has TRBV28 and TRBJ1-1, with a weak D call TRBD1 (5 bases). CDR3 DNA: TGTGCCAGCAGTTCGGAGACAGCAATCATTCCGCTCACTGAAGCTTTCTTT. As protein: CASSSETAIIPLTEAFF.